The clone carrying this T cell receptor (beta chain) was observed a handful of times. In germline, CDR1 is GTSNPN, CDR2 SVGIG (reference sequence). This CDR3 is built from 15 residues. V shed 1 base, J shed 5 bases, and the junction held 10 bases outside the gene matches. The data were obtained in a study of technical replicates of blood from a few donors. The assay was immunoSEQ multiplex PCR, and TCRdb's table has in-frame clones only and misses some. The data contain under 95,000 clones, 91% of them seen just once; the ten biggest clones take up less than 0.4%. V usage is TRBV30 and J usage is TRBJ1-1; the match to TRBD1 covers 7 bases. Sequenced material: T cells isolated from PBMCs. The receptor comes from a human donor in good health. Some clones in this sample may be carry-over from other donors' samples. The CDR3 DNA reads as TGTGCCTGGAGTGCAAACAGGGGTTTTCGAACTGAAGCTTTCTTT. Encoded protein: CAWSANRGFRTEAFF. The whole variable domain, filled in from reference TRBV30 and TRBJ1-1, reads SQTIHQWPATLVQPVGSPLSLECTVEGTSNPNLYWYRQAAGRGLQLLFYSVGIGQISSEVPQNLSASRPQDRQFILSSKKLLLSDSGFYLCAWSANRGFRTEAFFGQGTRLTVV.